This T cell receptor beta chain emerged from a study of blood T cell repertoires in COVID-19. Study at large: Italy, Spain and the United States were the sources of the convalescent and acute COVID-19 samples. PBMCs, B-cell-depleted T cells, or T cells were the source of the cDNA or gDNA that made up the material.

The study assigned cohorts using participant-reported clinical history. Methods used by the authors: From reference gene primer amplification, estimates of nucleated cell counts were derived. The protocol was immunoSEQ multiplex PCR, while the TCRdb copy is restricted to in-frame clones and leaves out a portion. That table is the source of V, J and clone size, and D and trimming were worked out from the DNA. The sample has roughly 230,000 clones, about 80% seen once. CDR3 length: 13 residues. The V gene lost 3 bases and the J gene lost 0 bases, with 6 bases spanning the gap. Specimen: PBMCs or T cells enriched from blood (not recorded which). This rearrangement joins TRBV12-3 or TRBV12-4 to TRBJ2-7; D is possibly TRBD1 (6 bases). The receptor was derived from a man between 50 and 59 years old who had recovered from COVID-19. In DNA form, the CDR3 reads TGTGCCAGCAGTTTGGGACACTCCTACGAGCAGTACTTC. Encoded protein: CASSLGHSYEQYF.